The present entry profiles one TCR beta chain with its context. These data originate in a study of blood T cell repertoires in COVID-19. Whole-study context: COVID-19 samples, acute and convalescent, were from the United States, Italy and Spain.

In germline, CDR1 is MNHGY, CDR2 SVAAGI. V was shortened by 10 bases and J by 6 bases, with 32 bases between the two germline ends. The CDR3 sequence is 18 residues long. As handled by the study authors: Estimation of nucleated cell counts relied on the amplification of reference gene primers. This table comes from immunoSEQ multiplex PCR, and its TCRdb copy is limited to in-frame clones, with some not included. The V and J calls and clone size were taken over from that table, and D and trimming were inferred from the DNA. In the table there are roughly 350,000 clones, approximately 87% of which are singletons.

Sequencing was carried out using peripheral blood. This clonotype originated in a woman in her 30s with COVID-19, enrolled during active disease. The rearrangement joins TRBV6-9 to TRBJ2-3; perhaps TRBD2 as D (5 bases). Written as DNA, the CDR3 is TGTGCCAAATCCCCCTCGGGGTATAAAGAGTTTTTGGGGGATACGCAGTATTTT. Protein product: CAKSPSGYKEFLGDTQYF.